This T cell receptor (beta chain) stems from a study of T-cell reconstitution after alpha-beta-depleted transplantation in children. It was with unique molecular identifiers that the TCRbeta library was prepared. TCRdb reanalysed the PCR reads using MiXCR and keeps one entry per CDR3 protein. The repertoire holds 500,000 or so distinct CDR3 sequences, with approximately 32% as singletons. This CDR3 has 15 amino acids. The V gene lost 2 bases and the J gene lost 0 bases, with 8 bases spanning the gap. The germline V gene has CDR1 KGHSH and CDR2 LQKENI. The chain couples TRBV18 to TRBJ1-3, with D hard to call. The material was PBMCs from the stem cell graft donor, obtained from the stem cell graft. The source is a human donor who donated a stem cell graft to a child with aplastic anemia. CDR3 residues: CASSPSTDSGNTIYF. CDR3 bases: TGTGCCAGCTCACCATCCACGGACTCTGGAAACACCATATATTTT.